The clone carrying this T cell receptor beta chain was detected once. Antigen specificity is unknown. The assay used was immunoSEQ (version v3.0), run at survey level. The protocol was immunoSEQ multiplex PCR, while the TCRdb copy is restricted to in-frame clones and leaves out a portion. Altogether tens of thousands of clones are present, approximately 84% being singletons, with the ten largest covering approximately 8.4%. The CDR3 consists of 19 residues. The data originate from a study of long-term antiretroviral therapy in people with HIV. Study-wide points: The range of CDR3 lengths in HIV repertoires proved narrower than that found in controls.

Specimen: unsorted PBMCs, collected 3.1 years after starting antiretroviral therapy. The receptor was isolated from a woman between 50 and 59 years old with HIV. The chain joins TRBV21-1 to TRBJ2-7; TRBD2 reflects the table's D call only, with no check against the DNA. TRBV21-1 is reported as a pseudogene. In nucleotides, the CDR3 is TGTGCCAGCATCGTCCCGGGACTAGCGGGGGAGAATAATTCCTACGAGCAGTACTTC. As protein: CASIVPGLAGENNSYEQYF.